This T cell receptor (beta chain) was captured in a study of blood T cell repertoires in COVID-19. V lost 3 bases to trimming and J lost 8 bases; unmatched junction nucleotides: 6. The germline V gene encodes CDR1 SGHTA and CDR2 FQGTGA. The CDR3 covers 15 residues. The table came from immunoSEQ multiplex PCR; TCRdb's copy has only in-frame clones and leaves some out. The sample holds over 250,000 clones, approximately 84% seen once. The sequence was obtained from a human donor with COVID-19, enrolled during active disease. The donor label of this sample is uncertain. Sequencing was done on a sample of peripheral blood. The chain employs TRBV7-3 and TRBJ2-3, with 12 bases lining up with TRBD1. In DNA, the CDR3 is TGTGCCAGCAGCTTCTACCCGGGACAGGGGGCTACGCAGTATTTT. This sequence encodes CASSFYPGQGATQYF.